These 18 T cell receptor beta chains came from one sample sequenced in a study of T cell responses to AZD1222 COVID-19 vaccine. Libraries were prepared by immunoSEQ multiplex PCR; TCRdb keeps only in-frame clonotypes and omits some of them. The sample lists 150,000 to 200,000 clones, about 87% seen once, with less than 3% in the top ten. The sample consisted of peripheral blood, taken on day 0 of MenACWY control vaccination. The receptors derive from an adult in good health.

The chain recombines TRBV9 with TRBJ1-4; TRBD1 matches at 8 bases. V was pared by 2 bases and J by 6 bases, with 0 bases of the junction left unmatched. Per germline, CDR1 SGDLS and CDR2 YYNGEE. The CDR3 sequence is 13 residues long. For the CDR3, the DNA is TGTGCCAGCAGCGTGGACAGGGATGAAAAACTGTTTTTT. It translates to CASSVDRDEKLFF.

This rearrangement joins TRBV6-1 to TRBJ1-2, with D possibly being TRBD1 (6 bases). V was shortened by 2 bases and J by 7 bases, with 11 bases between the two germline ends. The V gene's germline CDR1 is MNHNS and CDR2 SASEGT. CDR3 length equals 13 residues. CDR3 DNA sequence: TGTGCCAGCAGTGAAAAGGGGGGAACTGGCTACACCTTC. Protein product: CASSEKGGTGYTF.

CDR3 coding DNA: TGTGCCAGCAGTTTCCAGGCAGGACTAGCGGCAGACACCGGGGAGCTGTTTTTT. It codes for CASSFQAGLAADTGELFF. The chain combines TRBV28 with TRBJ2-2; 10 nucleotides match TRBD2. The V gene's germline CDR1 is MDHEN and CDR2 SYDVKM. V gave up 3 bases and J gave up 3 bases; unmatched junction bases: 10. The length of the CDR3 is 18 residues.

The V and J genes are TRBV28 and TRBJ2-7; D is unclear. The germline V gene encodes CDR1 MDHEN and CDR2 SYDVKM. CDR3 size: 16 residues. Trimming stripped 2 bases from V and 1 base from J, with 15 bases between. The CDR3 loop is CASSLGVRNLSYEQYF. The CDR3 DNA follows: TGTGCCAGCAGTTTAGGTGTCAGGAACCTTTCCTACGAGCAGTACTTC.

The chain combines TRBV18 with TRBJ2-7; D is uncertain. From germline, CDR1 is KGHSH and CDR2 LQKENI. The CDR3 spans 14 residues. Trimming stripped 2 bases from V and 2 bases from J, with 10 bases between. CDR3 sequence reads: CASSPKGFAYEQYF. In nucleotides, the CDR3 is TGTGCCAGCTCACCAAAAGGGTTTGCCTACGAGCAGTACTTC.

The chain combines TRBV29-1 with TRBJ2-7, with D hard to call. The V end was cut by 4 bases, the J end by 8 bases, with 12 bases between. The CDR3 consists of 11 residues. The V gene's germline CDR1 is SQVTM and CDR2 ANQGSEA. The chain's CDR3 is CSVGLENKQYF. Here the CDR3 DNA reads TGCAGCGTTGGTTTGGAGAATAAGCAGTACTTC.

The chain uses TRBV28 and TRBJ1-4; unclear D gene. Germline V gives CDR1 MDHEN, CDR2 SYDVKM. The CDR3 length is 12 residues. The V end was cut by 8 bases, the J end by 8 bases, with 12 bases between. CDR3 residues: CASLAQGEKLFF. For the CDR3, the DNA is TGTGCCAGCCTCGCACAAGGGGAAAAACTGTTTTTT. Drawing the rest from reference TRBV28 and TRBJ1-4, the complete variable domain is DVKVTQSSRYLVKRTGEKVFLECVQDMDHENMFWYRQDPGLGLRLIYFSYDVKMKEKGDIPEGYSVSREKKERFSLILESASTNQTSMYLCASLAQGEKLFFGSGTQLSVL.

V and J are TRBV5-1 and TRBJ2-1; D might be TRBD2 (6 bases). The V end lost 2 bases, the J end lost 6 bases, and 9 bases lay between the germline ends. Germline CDR1 reads SGHRS; CDR2 reads YFSETQ. CDR3 length equals 13 residues. The CDR3 sequence: CASSLTSSNEQFF. DNA of the CDR3: TGCGCCAGCAGCTTAACTAGCAGCAATGAGCAGTTCTTC. Together with reference TRBV5-1 and TRBJ2-1, the CDR3 gives the full variable domain: KAGVTQTPRYLIKTRGQQVTLSCSPISGHRSVSWYQQTPGQGLQFLFEYFSETQRNKGNFPGRFSGRQFSNSRSEMNVSTLELGDSALYLCASSLTSSNEQFFGPGTRLTVL.

This clone was counted a single time. The chain couples TRBV5-4 to TRBJ2-2; 7 nucleotides line up with TRBD2. CDR3 size: 16 residues. The V gene's germline CDR1 is SGHNT and CDR2 YYREEE (reference sequence). J gave up 1 base and V 3 bases, and 6 bases lay outside the gene matches. The CDR3 region has the DNA TGTGCCAGCAGCTGGATATCTAGCGGGAACACCGGGGAGCTGTTTTTT. Residues: CASSWISSGNTGELFF. The variable domain in full, completed from reference TRBV5-4 and TRBJ2-2, reads ETGVTQSPTHLIKTRGQQVTLRCSSQSGHNTVSWYQQALGQGPQFIFQYYREEENGRGNFPPRFSGLQFPNYSSELNVNALELDDSALYLCASSWISSGNTGELFFGEGSRLTVL.

The J gene is TRBJ2-1, the V gene TRBV7-3, with TRBD2 matching over 9 bases. The CDR3 is 15 residues long. Unmatched junction bases numbered 8, after V lost 4 bases and J lost 7 bases. The germline gives CDR1 SGHTA, CDR2 FQGTGA. The CDR3 protein is CASSSRLADQNEQFF. For the CDR3, the DNA is TGTGCCAGCAGCTCTAGACTAGCGGACCAGAATGAGCAGTTCTTC.

The chain employs TRBV14 and TRBJ1-2, with D tentatively TRBD1 (5 bases). Trimming stripped 7 bases from V and 0 bases from J, with 12 bases between. Germline CDR1 is SGHDN and CDR2 is FVKESK. The CDR3 sequence is 14 residues long. CDR3 amino acids: CASNKGTANYGYTF. CDR3 coding DNA: TGTGCCAGCAATAAGGGGACCGCTAACTATGGCTACACCTTC.

The table lists this clone with a few counts. The CDR3 DNA reads as TGTGCCAGCAGCCAAGGGAGACGGGGAAATAACTATGGCTACACCTTC. Protein sequence: CASSQGRRGNNYGYTF. This chain joins TRBV4-2 and TRBJ1-2; no firm D call. CDR1 LGHNA and CDR2 YNFKEQ come from the germline V gene. V was shortened by 1 base and J by 1 base, with 13 bases between the two germline ends. This CDR3 is built from 16 residues.

Worth noting for this clone: At one end the junction does not follow the germline gene, possibly because of a read error. DNA for the CDR3: TGCGCCAGCAGCCAAATTCTGTTGGCCTCTAGGGCCAACGTCCTGACTTTC. It encodes CASSQILLASRANVLTF. The V call is TRBV4-1, the J call TRBJ2-6; no clear D. Looked up from germline, CDR1 is MGHRA and CDR2 is YSYEKL. The CDR3 has 17 residues.

This CDR3 is CASSLRQVYGYTF. CDR3 nucleotide sequence: TGCGCCAGCAGCTTACGACAGGTGTATGGCTACACCTTC. V and J are TRBV5-1 and TRBJ1-2; a weak D match, TRBD1 (6 bases). Trimming cost V 2 bases and J 5 bases, with 10 bases left between them. CDR3 length equals 13 residues. The germline V gene encodes CDR1 SGHRS and CDR2 YFSETQ.

The V gene is TRBV10-1, the J gene TRBJ2-7, with TRBD1 matching over 8 bases. V trimming: 2 bases; J trimming: 4 bases; junction bases outside the gene matches: 10. Looked up from germline, CDR1 is WNHNN and CDR2 is SYGVQD (reference sequence). The CDR3 is 16 amino acids. In DNA form, the CDR3 reads TGCGCCAGCAGTGAGGGGCACAGGGGGGCCTCGTACGAGCAGTACTTC. Translation: CASSEGHRGASYEQYF.

This sequence joins TRBV29-1 and TRBJ2-2; 10 bases are a match to TRBD2. V was pared by 6 bases and J by 0 bases, with 1 base of the junction left unmatched. This CDR3 spans 14 amino acids. The germline gives CDR1 SQVTM, CDR2 ANQGSEA. The CDR3 loop reads CSVGTSANTGELFF. The CDR3 nucleotides are TGCAGCGTAGGGACTAGCGCGAACACCGGGGAGCTGTTTTTT.

The chain is built from TRBV5-1 and TRBJ1-6; the D gene is possibly TRBD1 (6 bases). Germline V gene sequence: CDR1 SGHRS, CDR2 YFSETQ. V lost 0 bases to trimming and J lost 9 bases, with 13 bases between them. The CDR3 length is 15 residues. CDR3 nucleotide sequence: TGCGCCAGCAGCTTGGCCCCAGGGGATAGTTCACCCCTCCACTTT. Its protein product is CASSLAPGDSSPLHF.

The chain combines TRBV5-5 with TRBJ1-2, with no clear D. V shed 0 bases and J shed 0 bases, with 15 bases lying between them. Per the germline V gene, CDR1 is SGHKS and CDR2 is YYEKEE (reference sequence). CDR3 size: 17 residues. The CDR3 loop reads CASSLVPSLRTNYGYTF. Here the CDR3 DNA reads TGTGCCAGCAGCTTGGTTCCTTCCTTGCGGACTAACTATGGCTACACCTTC.